This entry lists 30 T cell receptor beta chains sequenced from one sample in a study of Graves' ophthalmopathy and Graves' hyperthyroidism (dated by TCRdb to 2016 to 2019). The sequencer listed for this sample is Illumina HiSeq 2000. For repertoire sequencing, TCR beta CDR3 regions were amplified from RNA transcripts. The first round of RT-PCR was done with HTBI primers and the Qiagen OneStep RT-PCR kit, and was followed by a second round of multiplex PCR, then size selection and purification. TCRdb reprocessed the public reads (quality trimming at Q25 with fastp, clone calling with MiXCR) and kept in-frame beta chains. Duplicate CDR3 protein sequences are folded into a single record with the most common DNA and genes. This sample gives under 250,000 distinct CDR3 sequences in total; 20% to 25% of them show up just once. The ten largest clones take up around 45% of the sample. Sequenced material: peripheral blood. Receptors originate from a woman aged 45-60 years with Graves' ophthalmopathy. Donor details come from another sample of the same person, matched by shared clones.

In this sample, this clonotype turned up many times. The chain uses TRBV27 and TRBJ2-7, with TRBD1 identical over 8 bases. Trimming cost V 5 bases and J 0 bases; bases outside gene matches: 9. CDR1 and CDR2 (germline): MNHEY, SMNVEV (reference sequence). The CDR3 runs to 16 residues. CDR3 residues: CASSTFRGPSSYEQYF. For the CDR3, the DNA is TGTGCCAGCAGTACCTTCAGGGGGCCGAGCTCCTACGAGCAGTACTTC.

Ten or more counts support this clonotype. The chain links TRBV5-1 to TRBJ1-1; D remains ambiguous. V was cut by 1 base and J by 3 bases, with 7 bases left in between. Germline V CDR1 and CDR2: SGHRS, YFSETQ. The CDR3 sequence is 13 residues long. CDR3 bases: TGCGCCAGCAGCTTGCAACAGTACACTGAAGCTTTCTTT. Residues: CASSLQQYTEAFF.

This clonotype was seen repeatedly, ten times or more. The genes are TRBV2 and TRBJ2-4, with D unresolved. This CDR3 contains 13 residues. V gave up 6 bases and J gave up 7 bases, with 13 bases separating them. Germline loops: CDR1 SNHLY, CDR2 FYNNEI. CDR3 protein: CASRPTGANIQYF. CDR3 DNA sequence: TGTGCCAGCAGGCCGACTGGAGCCAACATTCAGTACTTC. Together with reference TRBV2 and TRBJ2-4, the CDR3 gives the full variable domain: EPEVTQTPSHQVTQMGQEVILRCVPISNHLYFYWYRQILGQKVEFLVSFYNNEISEKSEIFDDQFSVERPDGSNFTLKIRSTKLEDSAMYFCASRPTGANIQYFGAGTRLSVL.

This clonotype was found a few times. The V gene is TRBV5-1, the J gene TRBJ2-7; 12 bases are shared with TRBD1. V shed 1 base and J 6 bases; nucleotides not matched to a gene: 8. In germline, CDR1 is SGHRS, CDR2 YFSETQ. CDR3 length equals 16 residues. CDR3 in amino acids: CASSLSSGTGGFEQYF. The CDR3 bases are TGCGCCAGCAGCTTGTCCTCCGGGACAGGGGGCTTCGAGCAGTACTTC. The full variable domain, rest sourced from reference TRBV5-1 and TRBJ2-7, is KAGVTQTPRYLIKTRGQQVTLSCSPISGHRSVSWYQQTPGQGLQFLFEYFSETQRNKGNFPGRFSGRQFSNSRSEMNVSTLELGDSALYLCASSLSSGTGGFEQYFGPGTRLTVT.

This clonotype was picked up a small number of times. The CDR3 does not end in the conserved phenylalanine or tryptophan, so this is likely a read error. The V call is TRBV19, the J call TRBJ1-2; no clear D gene. Between the trimmed V and J ends, which lost 3 bases and 2 bases, there was a span of 7 bases. The CDR3 consists of 13 residues. Germline CDR1 is LNHDA and CDR2 is SQIVND (reference sequence). The CDR3 region has the DNA TGTGCCAGTAGTATTCTGTCAAACTATGGCTACACCTCC. Protein sequence: CASSILSNYGYTS.

Many counts were recorded for this clonotype. The chain has TRBV6-1 and TRBJ1-5; no clear D gene. The germline V and J ends were trimmed by 7 bases and 5 bases, with 18 bases remaining between them. Germline V gene lookup returns CDR1 MNHNS and CDR2 SASEGT. The CDR3 spans 15 residues. This chain's CDR3 is CASKGRQTFDQPQHF. The CDR3 DNA sequence: TGTGCCAGCAAGGGTCGGCAGACTTTCGATCAGCCCCAGCATTTT.

Many counts were recorded for this clonotype. The rearrangement joins TRBV5-1 to TRBJ1-1, with D perhaps matching TRBD1 (6 bases). The CDR3 runs 14 residues. With 7 bases removed from V and 0 bases from J, the gap between germline ends came to 13 bases. CDR1 is SGHRS, CDR2 YFSETQ, per germline. CDR3 amino acids: CASGGGGLNTEAFF. In DNA, the CDR3 is TGCGCCAGCGGGGGCGGCGGATTGAACACTGAAGCTTTCTTT.

This clonotype was seen at least ten times. V and J are TRBV19 and TRBJ1-5, with no clear D. V lost 0 bases, J lost 1 base, and 7 bases lay in between. The CDR3 loop spans 15 amino acids. Germline V gene sequence: CDR1 LNHDA, CDR2 SQIVND (reference sequence). The CDR3 here is CASSIETESNQPQHF. As DNA, the CDR3 is TGTGCCAGTAGTATAGAGACGGAGAGCAATCAGCCCCAGCATTTT.

This clonotype appeared many times. V usage is TRBV6-1 and J usage is TRBJ2-2, with TRBD2 matching over 8 bases. The CDR3 is 15 amino acids. CDR1 and CDR2 (germline): MNHNS, SASEGT. The trim removed 5 bases at V and 8 bases at J, leaving 10 bases unmatched. As DNA, the CDR3 is TGTGCCAGCAGTCGAAGCAGCGGGGGAGTTGGGGAGCTGTTTTTT. Protein product: CASSRSSGGVGELFF.

With regard to this clonotype: A single base separates this from a much larger clone, so it may be a read error. The chain couples TRBV7-8 to TRBJ2-7, with D tentatively TRBD1 or TRBD2 (5 bases each). The CDR3 covers 15 residues. From germline, CDR1 is SGHVS and CDR2 FQNEAQ. The CDR3 is CVSSAQIGTRDEQYF. CDR3 DNA: TGTGTCAGCAGCGCCCAAATCGGGACCCGTGACGAGCAGTACTTC.

CDR3 sequence reads: CASSLWTGGEYEQYF. In DNA, the CDR3 is TGTGCCAGCAGCTTATGGACAGGAGGCGAATACGAGCAGTACTTC. The rearrangement uses TRBV7-2 and TRBJ2-7, with 7 bases that match TRBD1. The V and J ends lost 2 bases and 4 bases, in that order; junction bases with no gene match: 8. This CDR3 spans 15 amino acids. Germline-derived CDR1 and CDR2 are SGHTA and FQGNSA.

Many counts were recorded for this clonotype. V is TRBV20-1 and J is TRBJ2-7, with no clear D. The V and J ends lost 3 bases and 2 bases respectively, with 5 bases between them. The CDR3 is 11 residues long. Germline V gene lookup returns CDR1 DFQATT and CDR2 SNEGSKA (reference sequence). The CDR3 here is CSASDTYEQYF. The CDR3 DNA sequence: TGCAGTGCTAGCGATACCTACGAGCAGTACTTC.

This clonotype was picked up many times. The V gene is TRBV15, the J gene TRBJ2-2, with unresolved D. V lost 0 bases and J 2 bases, leaving 10 bases between the germline ends. Looked up from germline, CDR1 is LNHNV and CDR2 is YYDKDF (reference sequence). There are 16 residues in the CDR3. The CDR3 DNA follows: TGTGCCACCAGCAGAGATGAAACTTTAAACACCGGGGAGCTGTTTTTT. Its translation: CATSRDETLNTGELFF.

This clonotype was counted many times. The gene calls are TRBV4-1 and TRBJ1-2, with no clear D. Looked up from germline, CDR1 is MGHRA and CDR2 is YSYEKL. This CDR3 comprises 15 residues. With 0 bases removed from V and 3 bases from J, the gap between germline ends came to 11 bases. As DNA, the CDR3 is TGCGCCAGCAGCCAAGATGATGGCGGGTACTATGGCTACACCTTC. Encoded protein: CASSQDDGGYYGYTF.

CDR3 sequence: CASRTGVAGELFF. CDR3 nucleotides: TGTGCCAGCAGAACAGGGGTGGCCGGGGAGCTGTTTTTT. The V and J genes are TRBV6-1 and TRBJ2-2, with 7 bases matching TRBD1. Germline trimming cut 6 bases from V and 6 bases from J; bases unmatched to any gene: 4. CDR1 MNHNS and CDR2 SASEGT come from the germline V gene. There are 13 residues in the CDR3.

This clonotype was observed at least ten times. CDR3 sequence: CAWSLPPRGSQYF. The DNA for the CDR3 is TGTGCCTGGAGTTTACCCCCGAGAGGCAGTCAGTACTTC. The V call is TRBV30, the J call TRBJ2-4; D gene unclear. The germline CDR1 and CDR2 sequences are GTSNPN and SVGIG (reference sequence). This CDR3 is built from 13 residues. The V end was cut by 2 bases, the J end by 12 bases, with 17 bases between.

This clonotype was counted many times. The chain carries TRBV4-1 and TRBJ2-5, with 9 bases that match TRBD1. This CDR3 comprises 14 residues. CDR1 MGHRA and CDR2 YSYEKL come from the germline V gene. V shed 4 bases, J shed 5 bases, and the junction held 5 bases outside the gene matches. The CDR3 protein is CASSRDRAEETQYF. The CDR3 DNA reads as TGCGCCAGCAGCCGGGACAGGGCGGAGGAGACCCAGTACTTC.

The sample holds many counts of this clonotype. The chain links TRBV20-1 to TRBJ2-5; either TRBD1 or TRBD2 may supply D (5 bases each). The V gene's germline CDR1 is DFQATT and CDR2 SNEGSKA (reference sequence). The CDR3 spans 14 residues. Deletions cut 0 bases from V and 4 bases from J, with 12 bases between. For the CDR3, the DNA is TGCAGTGCTAGAGATCCCTCAGGGAGAGAGACCCAGTACTTC. Its translation is CSARDPSGRETQYF.

Only one count was recorded for this clonotype. The chain couples TRBV12-3 or TRBV12-4 to TRBJ1-2; D uncertain. V was trimmed by 6 bases and J by 1 base, leaving 9 bases between them. This CDR3 region has 13 residues. CDR3 residues: CASRRTLNYGYTF. In DNA, the CDR3 is TGTGCCAGCAGACGAACACTTAACTATGGCTACACCTTC.

This clonotype was picked up many times. V and J are TRBV3-1 and TRBJ1-5; tentatively, D is TRBD1 (5 bases). In germline, CDR1 is LGHDT, CDR2 YNNKEL (reference sequence). This CDR3 has 14 amino acids. Trimming left V 1 base short and J 3 bases short, with 7 bases between. The CDR3 loop reads CASSQGGANQPQHF. CDR3 DNA: TGTGCCAGCAGCCAAGGCGGGGCCAATCAGCCCCAGCATTTT.

This clonotype was observed many times. The J gene is TRBJ1-2, the V gene TRBV20-1; D remains unclear. Germline CDR1 and CDR2: DFQATT and SNEGSKA (reference sequence). Trimming removed 0 bases from V and 4 bases from J, with 12 bases in between. The CDR3 is made up of 14 amino acids. CDR3 in DNA: TGCAGTGCTAGAGATCGGATGGGATCCTATGGCTACACCTTC. Translation: CSARDRMGSYGYTF.

This chain joins TRBV29-1 and TRBJ1-2; 8 bases are a match to TRBD1. J was trimmed by 3 bases and V by 4 bases; bases with no gene match: 10. Germline V CDR1 and CDR2: SQVTM, ANQGSEA. This CDR3 comprises 15 residues. CDR3 nucleotides: TGCAGCGTTGGGACAGGGCCTAAAGGAGACTATGGCTACACCTTC. Its protein is CSVGTGPKGDYGYTF.

This clonotype was seen a few times. The chain carries TRBV19 and TRBJ1-5; 10 bases are shared with TRBD1. Trimming removed 9 bases from V and 9 bases from J; junction bases left unmatched: 8. The CDR3 covers 13 residues. CDR1 and CDR2 (germline): LNHDA, SQIVND (reference sequence). The CDR3 here is CASRGQGQGPQHF. The CDR3 nucleotides are TGTGCCAGCCGGGGACAGGGGCAAGGGCCCCAGCATTTT.

In this sample, this clonotype turned up many times. The chain uses TRBV6-2 or TRBV6-3 and TRBJ1-5; 8 bases fit TRBD1. Germline values: CDR1 MNHEY, CDR2 SVGEGT. CDR3 length: 17 residues. J lost 6 bases, V lost 6 bases, and 16 bases had no gene match. CDR3 sequence: CASSKQTSRTGFQPQHF. For the CDR3, the DNA is TGTGCCAGCAGCAAGCAAACCTCGAGGACAGGGTTTCAGCCCCAGCATTTT.

This clonotype was seen ten or more times. The chain carries TRBV20-1 and TRBJ2-7; D perhaps matches TRBD1 (5 bases). V lost 0 bases, J lost 0 bases, and 15 bases lay in between. This CDR3 is built from 16 residues. CDR1 is DFQATT and CDR2 is SNEGSKA in the germline V gene (reference sequence). Here the CDR3 DNA reads TGCAGTGCTAGAGATCAAGAAGGGGTGGACTCCTACGAGCAGTACTTC. It codes for CSARDQEGVDSYEQYF.

V and J are TRBV5-4 and TRBJ2-1; possibly TRBD1 or TRBD2 for D (5 bases each). Germline V gene sequence: CDR1 SGHNT, CDR2 YYREEE (reference sequence). This CDR3 spans 18 amino acids. V was trimmed by 0 bases and J by 1 base, leaving 17 bases between them. CDR3 residues: CASSLVGAGTPSYNEQFF. The CDR3, as DNA: TGTGCCAGCAGCTTGGTTGGGGCTGGGACCCCTTCCTACAATGAGCAGTTCTTC.

This clonotype was found many times. J is TRBJ2-7 and V is TRBV20-1; 8 bases are shared with TRBD1. The germline V gene encodes CDR1 DFQATT and CDR2 SNEGSKA (reference sequence). The CDR3 has 14 amino acids. J lost 0 bases, V lost 5 bases, and 6 bases had no gene match. CDR3 bases: TGCAGTGCTTCGCAGGGGGCGGGCTCCTACGAGCAGTACTTC. Translated, it gives CSASQGAGSYEQYF.

This clonotype showed up many times. The V call is TRBV30, the J call TRBJ1-1; D call uncertain. The V gene's germline CDR1 is GTSNPN and CDR2 SVGIG (reference sequence). With 0 bases removed from V and 1 base from J, the gap between germline ends came to 12 bases. The CDR3 loop spans 15 amino acids. The CDR3 nucleotides read TGTGCCTGGAGTGTGGGCCCAAGGGCGAACACTGAAGCTTTCTTT. Its protein is CAWSVGPRANTEAFF.

The CDR3 DNA reads as TGTGCCAGCAGTTTTAGGGGCAGGGGTGTTTACGAGCAGTACTTC. It codes for CASSFRGRGVYEQYF. The genes are TRBV12-3 or TRBV12-4 and TRBJ2-7; D may be TRBD1 (6 bases). With 3 bases removed from V and 4 bases from J, the gap between germline ends came to 16 bases. CDR3 length: 15 residues.

This clonotype came up many times. The rearrangement uses TRBV24-1 and TRBJ2-5; TRBD2 aligns across 9 bases. Germline trimming cut 7 bases from V and 2 bases from J; bases unmatched to any gene: 7. CDR3 length equals 15 residues. The germline V gene has CDR1 KGHDR and CDR2 SFDVKD. The CDR3 nucleotides read TGTGCCACCAGCCGAAGAAGCGGGAGGCAAGAGACCCAGTACTTC. Translated: CATSRRSGRQETQYF.